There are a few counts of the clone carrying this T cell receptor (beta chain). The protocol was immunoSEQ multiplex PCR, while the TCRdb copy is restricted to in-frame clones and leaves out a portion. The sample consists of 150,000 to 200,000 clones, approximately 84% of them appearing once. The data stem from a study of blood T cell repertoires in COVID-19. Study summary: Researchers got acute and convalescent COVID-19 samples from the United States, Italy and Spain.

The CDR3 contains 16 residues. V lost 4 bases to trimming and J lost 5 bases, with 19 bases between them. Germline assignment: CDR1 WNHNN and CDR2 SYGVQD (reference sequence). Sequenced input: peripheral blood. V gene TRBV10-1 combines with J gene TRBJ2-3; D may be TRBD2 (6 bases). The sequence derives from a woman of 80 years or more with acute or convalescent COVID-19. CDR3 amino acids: CASSVTFGGGEDTQYF. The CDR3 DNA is TGCGCCAGCAGTGTCACTTTTGGCGGAGGGGAAGATACGCAGTATTTT.